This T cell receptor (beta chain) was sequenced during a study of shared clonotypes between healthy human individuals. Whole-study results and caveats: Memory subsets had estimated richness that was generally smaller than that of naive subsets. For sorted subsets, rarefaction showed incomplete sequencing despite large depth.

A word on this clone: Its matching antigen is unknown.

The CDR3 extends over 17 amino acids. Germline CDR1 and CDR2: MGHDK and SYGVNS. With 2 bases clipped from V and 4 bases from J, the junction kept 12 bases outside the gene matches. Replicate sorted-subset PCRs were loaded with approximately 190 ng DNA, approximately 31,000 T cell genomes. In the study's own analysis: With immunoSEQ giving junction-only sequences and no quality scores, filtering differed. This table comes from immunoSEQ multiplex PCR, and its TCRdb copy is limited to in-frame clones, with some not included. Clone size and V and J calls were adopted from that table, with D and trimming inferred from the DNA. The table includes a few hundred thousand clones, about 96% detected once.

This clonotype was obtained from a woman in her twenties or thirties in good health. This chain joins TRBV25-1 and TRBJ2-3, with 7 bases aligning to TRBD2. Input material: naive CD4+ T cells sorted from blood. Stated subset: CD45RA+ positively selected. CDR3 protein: CASSEPPGGSSADTQYF. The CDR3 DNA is TGTGCCAGCAGTGAACCCCCGGGCGGGAGCAGTGCAGATACGCAGTATTTT.